The 11 T cell receptor beta chains given below trace back to one sample, sequenced in a study of beta chain features in type 1 diabetes. Study results and limitations: Type 1 diabetes patients had TCRB CDR3s that were shorter (moderately but significantly so) in all four CD4+ subsets.

These receptors lack a known antigen. The investigators reverse transcribed all of the isolated RNA, so they sequenced expressed TCRB transcripts. Assay: immunoSEQ multiplex PCR; the TCRdb copy retains only in-frame clones and omits some. This sample has 200,000 to 300,000 clones, with around 21% found just once. The sample consisted of naive CD4+ T cells from blood. These receptors were obtained from a woman between 40 and 50 years old with type 1 diabetes.

This clone came up a few times. The V call is TRBV6-4, the J call TRBJ1-2; D ambiguous. Germline CDR1 reads MRHNA; CDR2 reads SNTAGT. This CDR3 has 14 residues. The V and J ends lost 0 bases and 7 bases respectively, with 12 bases between them. The CDR3: CASSDSSGTRGYTF. The CDR3 DNA follows: TGTGCCAGCAGTGACTCTTCCGGTACCCGTGGCTACACCTTC.

This clone was seen a few times. The J gene is TRBJ1-5, the V gene TRBV29-1, with 7 nucleotides matching TRBD1. This CDR3 is built from 13 residues. With V trimmed by 7 bases and J by 4 bases, 7 bases remained unmatched. Germline-derived CDR1 and CDR2 are SQVTM and ANQGSEA. The CDR3 sequence is CSGSQGTNQPQHF. Here the CDR3 DNA reads TGCAGCGGATCACAGGGGACAAATCAGCCCCAGCATTTT.

This chain connects TRBV15 to TRBJ2-1; D unclear. Germline V gives CDR1 LNHNV, CDR2 YYDKDF (reference sequence). This CDR3 spans 12 amino acids. Between the trimmed V and J ends, which lost 0 bases and 16 bases, there was a span of 13 bases. The CDR3 DNA sequence: TGTGCCACCAGCAGAGATGCGGCTACGTTTTTCTTC. Translation: CATSRDAATFFF.

The sample holds a few counts of this clone. The sample has other DNA sequences that encode this CDR3 too. This sequence joins TRBV30 and TRBJ1-1, with D unclear. CDR1 GTSNPN and CDR2 SVGIG come from the germline V gene (reference sequence). With 0 bases removed from V and 1 base from J, the gap between germline ends came to 6 bases. The CDR3 covers 13 residues. CDR3 protein: CAWSVAGNTEAFF. CDR3 DNA: TGTGCCTGGAGTGTAGCAGGGAACACTGAAGCTTTCTTT.

This chain links TRBV29-1 with TRBJ2-5, with 7 bases that match TRBD1. The length of the CDR3 is 13 residues. Per the germline V gene, CDR1 is SQVTM and CDR2 is ANQGSEA. V shed 5 bases, J shed 0 bases, and the junction held 3 bases outside the gene matches. The CDR3 sequence is CSVSTGYQETQYF. The CDR3, as DNA: TGCAGCGTTTCGACAGGGTACCAAGAGACCCAGTACTTC.

This clone was found a few times. The chain employs TRBV6-6 and TRBJ2-5, with D possibly matching TRBD2 (6 bases). The CDR3 loop spans 13 amino acids. The germline CDR1 and CDR2 sequences are MNHNY and SVGAGI (reference sequence). Trimming pared 10 bases from V and 3 bases from J, leaving 15 bases between. In nucleotides, the CDR3 is TGTGCCACCAAAAGCGGGCCAGAAGAGACCCAGTACTTC. This sequence encodes CATKSGPEETQYF.

V gene TRBV29-1 combines with J gene TRBJ1-2; D is possibly TRBD1 (6 bases). The CDR3 totals 12 residues. Germline V lookup: CDR1 SQVTM, CDR2 ANQGSEA. The V and J ends lost 6 bases and 8 bases respectively, with 16 bases between them. CDR3 DNA: TGCAGCGTGCTCACAGGGATTTACGGCTACACCTTC. Translating it yields CSVLTGIYGYTF.

Of note for this clone: The sample holds other DNA sequences that translate to the same CDR3. The genes are TRBV2 and TRBJ2-4; D perhaps matches TRBD1 (6 bases). The length of the CDR3 is 14 residues. The V gene's germline CDR1 is SNHLY and CDR2 FYNNEI. Between the trimmed V and J ends, which lost 6 bases and 1 base, there was a span of 10 bases. CDR3 DNA sequence: TGTGCCAGCAGCGGGCAGGGGGCCAAAAACATTCAGTACTTC. This encodes CASSGQGAKNIQYF.

J is TRBJ2-1 and V is TRBV5-4; 15 bases match TRBD2. The CDR3 covers 15 residues. Looked up from germline, CDR1 is SGHNT and CDR2 is YYREEE (reference sequence). Trimming removed 3 bases from V and 9 bases from J; junction bases left unmatched: 4. CDR3 region: CASSSGLAGGSEQFF. CDR3 nucleotide sequence: TGTGCCAGCAGCTCGGGACTAGCGGGAGGTAGTGAGCAGTTCTTC.

This clone was detected a few times. The rearrangement uses TRBV11-2 and TRBJ2-5; D may be TRBD1 (6 bases). This CDR3 is built from 15 residues. V lost 3 bases to trimming and J lost 3 bases, with 14 bases between them. Germline CDR1 and CDR2: SGHAT and FQNNGV. For the CDR3, the DNA is TGTGCCAGCAGCTTCGGACAGTATCTGGAAGAGACCCAGTACTTC. It translates to CASSFGQYLEETQYF.

The gene calls are TRBV28 and TRBJ2-5; D is uncertain. Germline V CDR1 and CDR2: MDHEN, SYDVKM. The CDR3 contains 13 residues. Deletions cut 4 bases from V and 7 bases from J, with 13 bases between. CDR3 region: CASSSQQLATQYF. In nucleotides, the CDR3 is TGTGCCAGCAGTTCTCAGCAGTTAGCGACCCAGTACTTC. The whole variable domain, filled in from reference TRBV28 and TRBJ2-5, reads DVKVTQSSRYLVKRTGEKVFLECVQDMDHENMFWYRQDPGLGLRLIYFSYDVKMKEKGDIPEGYSVSREKKERFSLILESASTNQTSMYLCASSSQQLATQYFGPGTRLLVL.